The rows below give T cell receptor beta chains drawn from one sample of a study of blood T cell repertoires in COVID-19. Here immunoSEQ multiplex PCR was the method, and the copy in TCRdb shows in-frame clones only, minus some. The profile covers about 140,000 clones, with around 89% appearing a single time and 9.5% to 12% taken by the ten largest. The sample was peripheral blood. The source is a woman aged 80 or older with acute or convalescent COVID-19. CDR3s include the opening cysteine and the closing phenylalanine or tryptophan. D genes are given only for firm matches. The listing skips clone size in some rows; elsewhere it reads once, few, many or a size class.

d_gene	v_gene	abundance	j_gene	CDR3nt	CDR3aa
TRBD1	TRBV3-1/TRBV3-2	-	TRBJ2-7	TGTGCCAGCAGCCGTGGGACAGCTTCATTATTCTACGAGCAGTACTTC	CASSRGTASLFYEQYF
-	TRBV11-2	-	TRBJ1-2	TGTGCCAGCAGCTGGGGGGGTGATGGCTACACCTTC	CASSWGGDGYTF
-	TRBV10-2	-	TRBJ1-5	TGCGCCAGCAGTGCCGGGACACTCTATCAGCCCCAGCATTTT	CASSAGTLYQPQHF
TRBD1	TRBV5-1	-	TRBJ1-2	TGCGCCAGCAGCCTACAGGGGGCGGTTTATGGCTACACCTTC	CASSLQGAVYGYTF
-	TRBV9	-	TRBJ2-5	TGTGCCAGCAGCGTAGGAGGAAACCAAGAGACCCAGTACTTC	CASSVGGNQETQYF
-	TRBV18	-	TRBJ1-5	TGTGCCAGCTCACCAACGGGGTATCAGCCCCAGCATTTT	CASSPTGYQPQHF
-	TRBV10-2	-	TRBJ2-7	TGCGCCAGCAGGACACAAACCTCCTACGAGCAGTACTTC	CASRTQTSYEQYF
-	TRBV5-1	-	TRBJ2-1	TGCGCCAGCAGCTTGGGCAGGGTCACCTACAATGAGCAGTTCTTC	CASSLGRVTYNEQFF
TRBD2	TRBV7-2	-	TRBJ2-1	TGTGCCAGCACGCCCCGGGGGGGCGACAATGAGCAGTTCTTC	CASTPRGGDNEQFF
TRBD1	TRBV5-6	once	TRBJ1-1	TGTGCCAGCAGCTTCCGCCTAAGACAGGGTGGGAGCACTGAAGCTTTCTTT	CASSFRLRQGGSTEAFF
TRBD1	TRBV6-2/TRBV6-3	-	TRBJ1-3	TGTGCCAGCAGTCCAGGGGGCCACTCTGGAAACACCATATATTTT	CASSPGGHSGNTIYF
TRBD1	TRBV5-1	-	TRBJ1-6	TGCGCCAGCAGCTGGCGGGGACAGGCGGATAATTCACCCCTCCACTTT	CASSWRGQADNSPLHF
TRBD2	TRBV5-6	-	TRBJ2-7	TGTGCCAGCAGCTTAAGGGGACTAAGCTCCTACGAGCAGTACTTC	CASSLRGLSSYEQYF
-	TRBV6-5	-	TRBJ1-6	TGTGCCAGCAAGAACAGGTTCGTTGGGAATTCACCCCTCCACTTT	CASKNRFVGNSPLHF
TRBD2	TRBV7-6	-	TRBJ2-7	TGTGCCAGCAGCAGGGGACTAGTTGCCTACGAGCAGTACTTC	CASSRGLVAYEQYF
TRBD2	TRBV7-9	-	TRBJ2-1	TGTGCCGGGGCGACTAGCGGGGTACGTAATGAGCAGTTCTTC	CAGATSGVRNEQFF
-	TRBV9	-	TRBJ2-2	TGTGCCAGCAGCGTCGGGGAGAACACCGGGGAGCTGTTTTTT	CASSVGENTGELFF
TRBD1	TRBV6-5	-	TRBJ1-1	TGTGCCAGCAGTTACTGGGACAGGGGGGCTTTTGAAGCTTTCTTT	CASSYWDRGAFEAFF
-	TRBV11-2	-	TRBJ2-5	TGTGCCAGCAGCTCAGTACCGGGGGGCGGGGAGACCCAGTACTTC	CASSSVPGGGETQYF
-	TRBV28	-	TRBJ1-4	TGTGCCAGCAGTTCCGGGGGGCTTAATGAAAAACTGTTTTTT	CASSSGGLNEKLFF